The 6 T cell receptor beta chains below come from one sample, sequenced in a study of blood T cell repertoires in COVID-19. Repertoires were generated with immunoSEQ multiplex PCR, while TCRdb's copy carries only in-frame clones and drops some. The sample has under 150,000 clones, more than 70% seen once. The sample comprised PBMCs or T cells enriched from blood (not recorded which). Every receptor here comes from a middle-aged man with acute COVID-19.

The genes are TRBV11-3 and TRBJ2-7; D call uncertain. This CDR3 has 13 amino acids. The ends were cut back, 1 base at V and 5 bases at J, with 9 bases in the middle. The V gene's germline CDR1 is SGHNT and CDR2 YENEEA. CDR3 in amino acids: CASSLGPRDEQYF. CDR3 coding DNA: TGTGCCAGCAGCTTAGGCCCCCGGGACGAGCAGTACTTC.

There are a few counts of this clone. The chain links TRBV2 to TRBJ1-1, with TRBD1 as a possible D gene (5 bases). The CDR3 runs 14 residues. Trimming pared 8 bases from V and 8 bases from J, leaving 21 bases between. CDR1 is SNHLY and CDR2 is FYNNEI in the germline V gene. The CDR3 nucleotides read TGTGCCAGCCCTAAGGGACTCCTCGACATGGAAGCTTTCTTT. As protein: CASPKGLLDMEAFF.

The chain joins TRBV28 to TRBJ2-1; possibly TRBD2 for D (5 bases). CDR3 length equals 12 residues. CDR1 and CDR2 from the germline V gene are MDHEN and SYDVKM. V gave up 3 bases and J gave up 8 bases, with 8 bases separating them. This CDR3 is CASSLREDEQFF. Here the CDR3 DNA reads TGTGCCAGCAGTTTGAGGGAAGATGAGCAGTTCTTC.

The V gene is TRBV15, the J gene TRBJ1-5; D not resolved. Germline CDR1 and CDR2: LNHNV and YYDKDF (reference sequence). Trimming took 0 bases from V and 4 from J, leaving 7 bases between them. The CDR3 totals 14 residues. As DNA, the CDR3 is TGTGCCACCAGCAGAGACAGGCTGAATCAGCCCCAGCATTTT. Protein: CATSRDRLNQPQHF.

The chain couples TRBV7-2 to TRBJ2-7; 14 bases align to TRBD2. The CDR3 extends over 16 amino acids. Germline CDR1 reads SGHTA; CDR2 reads FQGNSA. V trimming: 5 bases; J trimming: 4 bases; junction bases outside the gene matches: 7. The CDR3 sequence: CASSPRLAGGQYEQYF. DNA for the CDR3: TGTGCCAGCAGCCCCAGACTAGCGGGGGGGCAATACGAGCAGTACTTC.

The chain links TRBV6-2 or TRBV6-3 to TRBJ1-5; no clear D gene. V was shortened by 5 bases and J by 10 bases, with 15 bases between the two germline ends. CDR1 is MNHEY and CDR2 is SVGEGT in the germline V gene. The CDR3 has 13 amino acids. CDR3 region: CASSQALNRPQHF. CDR3 sequence (DNA): TGTGCCAGCAGTCAAGCCCTGAACCGACCCCAGCATTTT.